Below are 14 T cell receptor beta chains sequenced from a single sample in a study of T cells in localized non-small cell lung cancer. Clones were sequenced by immunoSEQ multiplex PCR, and TCRdb holds only the in-frame ones, with some missing. The sample includes thousands of clones, around 20% of them seen just once. The material was normal lung tissue next to the tumor, obtained before any cancer treatment. The receptors stem from a woman aged 40-69 years with stage I lung adenocarcinoma.

The chain links TRBV6-8 to TRBJ1-2; the D gene is possibly TRBD1 (5 bases). The CDR3 is 15 residues long. The V end was cut by 0 bases, the J end by 8 bases, with 16 bases between. Germline values: CDR1 MNHGY, CDR2 SAAAGT. The CDR3, as DNA: TGTGCCAGCAGTTACTCGATGCAGGGATGGAGAGGCTACACCTTC. It specifies CASSYSMQGWRGYTF.

This chain links TRBV18 with TRBJ1-2, with D possibly TRBD1 on 6 matching bases. The V gene lost 4 bases and the J gene lost 2 bases, with 11 bases spanning the gap. CDR3 length: 14 amino acids. CDR1 and CDR2 (germline): KGHSH, LQKENI. This CDR3 reads CASSQTTGNYGYTF. The CDR3, as DNA: TGTGCCAGCTCACAAACAACAGGGAACTATGGCTACACCTTC.

This clone counts as large. V and J are TRBV6-8 and TRBJ2-3, with 15 bases identical to TRBD2. V lost 5 bases and J lost 4; bases outside the gene matches: 10. The CDR3 consists of 18 residues. CDR1 and CDR2 from the germline V gene are MNHGY and SAAAGT. The CDR3 region is CASSGLGLAGGIADTQYF. The CDR3, as DNA: TGTGCCAGCAGTGGCCTAGGACTAGCGGGAGGGATCGCAGATACGCAGTATTTT.

J is TRBJ2-5 and V is TRBV5-1, with TRBD2 identical over 8 bases. Germline V gives CDR1 SGHRS, CDR2 YFSETQ. Germline trimming cut 1 base from V and 1 base from J; bases unmatched to any gene: 3. There are 15 residues in the CDR3. CDR3 in amino acids: CASSLISGTQETQYF. Written as DNA, the CDR3 is TGCGCCAGCAGCTTGATTAGCGGGACCCAAGAGACCCAGTACTTC.

The gene calls are TRBV11-3 and TRBJ2-2; a weak D match, TRBD2 (6 bases). V lost 3 bases, J lost 1 base, and 12 bases lay in between. This CDR3 has 16 amino acids. Per the germline V gene, CDR1 is SGHNT and CDR2 is YENEEA. CDR3 sequence reads: CASSLRQGLNTGELFF. The CDR3 DNA follows: TGTGCCAGCAGCTTGCGGCAGGGACTGAACACCGGGGAGCTGTTTTTT.

This clone was seen a handful of times. The V call is TRBV9, the J call TRBJ2-3, with D tentatively TRBD1 (7 bases). In germline, CDR1 is SGDLS, CDR2 YYNGEE. The CDR3 length is 15 residues. V was pared by 5 bases and J by 1 base, with 14 bases between. The CDR3 region is CASRKGASGTDTQYF. The CDR3 DNA sequence: TGTGCCAGCAGGAAGGGGGCTAGCGGCACAGATACGCAGTATTTT.

The chain employs TRBV15 and TRBJ2-7; 7 nucleotides line up with TRBD1. The CDR3 contains 14 residues. CDR1 and CDR2 from the germline V gene are LNHNV and YYDKDF (reference sequence). Trimming cost V 4 bases and J 2 bases; bases outside gene matches: 5. CDR3 nucleotide sequence: TGTGCCACCAGCACCGACAGGGTGCCCTACGAGCAGTACTTC. It encodes CATSTDRVPYEQYF.

By sample share, this clone is medium-sized. The rearrangement uses TRBV28 and TRBJ2-4; D not certain. The germline CDR1 and CDR2 sequences are MDHEN and SYDVKM. The CDR3 has 17 residues. The V end was cut by 6 bases, the J end by 0 bases, with 18 bases between. CDR3: CASSFWAVRLAKNIQYF. In DNA form, the CDR3 reads TGTGCCAGCAGCTTCTGGGCCGTACGACTAGCCAAAAACATTCAGTACTTC.

This clone came up once. The chain links TRBV28 to TRBJ1-3; 9 bases align to TRBD1. Germline V lookup: CDR1 MDHEN, CDR2 SYDVKM. V gave up 4 bases and J gave up 0 bases; unmatched junction bases: 1. The CDR3 runs 15 residues. CDR3 loop: CASSSQGASGNTIYF. CDR3 nucleotides: TGTGCCAGCAGTTCACAGGGGGCCTCTGGAAACACCATATATTTT.

This clone has more than one count but fewer than ten. This rearrangement joins TRBV4-1 to TRBJ2-3, with D unclear. From germline, CDR1 is MGHRA and CDR2 YSYEKL. The CDR3 runs 13 residues. V was shortened by 1 base and J by 2 bases, with 4 bases between the two germline ends. Written as DNA, the CDR3 is TGCGCCAGCAGCCAAGGTCCCACAGATACGCAGTATTTT. Translated: CASSQGPTDTQYF.

CDR3 nucleotide sequence: TGCAGCGTCGTAAAGGACAGGGCGACGGGGGCTTTCTTT. It yields the protein CSVVKDRATGAFF. The chain couples TRBV29-1 to TRBJ1-1, with TRBD1 matching 8 bases. V shed 6 bases, J shed 11 bases, and the junction held 14 bases outside the gene matches. Germline loops: CDR1 SQVTM, CDR2 ANQGSEA. This CDR3 contains 13 residues.

This chain uses TRBV11-3 with TRBJ1-4, with 9 bases lining up with TRBD1. CDR1 and CDR2 (germline): SGHNT, YENEEA. The CDR3 consists of 15 residues. The V gene end was trimmed by 5 bases and the J gene end by 3 bases; junction bases not matched to a gene: 4. CDR3 sequence (DNA): TGTGCCAGCAGCCGGGGACAGGGATCTAATGAAAAACTGTTTTTT. Residues: CASSRGQGSNEKLFF.

The chain recombines TRBV19 with TRBJ2-5; 13 nucleotides agree with TRBD2. The CDR3 length is 16 residues. Germline CDR1 LNHDA, CDR2 SQIVND (reference sequence). J lost 4 bases, V lost 5 bases, and 7 bases had no gene match. The CDR3 DNA reads TGTGCCAGTAGTCCTCGGACTAGCGGGAGTGGAGAGACCCAGTACTTC. The encoded protein is CASSPRTSGSGETQYF.

This clone was seen only a few times. The rearrangement uses TRBV19 and TRBJ1-1; possible D gene TRBD1, 6 bases. Germline CDR1 is LNHDA and CDR2 is SQIVND (reference sequence). This CDR3 comprises 15 residues. V dropped 2 bases and J dropped 2 bases, with 12 bases sitting between them. CDR3: CASSITGHPNTEAFF. The CDR3, as DNA: TGTGCCAGTAGTATAACGGGACACCCCAACACTGAAGCTTTCTTT.